The sequence of this T cell receptor (beta chain) was determined in a study of cytomegalovirus exposure and HLA in healthy donors. PCR used 60 Vbeta primers and 13 Jbeta primers. The assay was immunoSEQ multiplex PCR, and TCRdb's table has in-frame clones only and misses some. The sample shows about 120,000 clones, around 76% of them seen only once. The trim removed 7 bases at V and 6 bases at J, leaving 10 bases unmatched. CDR1 and CDR2 (germline): MNHNS, SASEGT. The CDR3 is 15 amino acids. Overall study results and limits: By a later analysis, the bulk of CMV-associated TCR beta chains appeared HLA-restricted.

Worth noting for this clone: Its antigen is currently unknown.

The clonotype was recovered from a woman in her 40s in good health and CMV-seropositive. V and J are TRBV6-1 and TRBJ1-5; 9 positions match TRBD1. Input material: PBMCs. The CDR3 DNA is TGTGCCAGCAAGGGACAGGGACGGGCAATTCAGCCCCAGCATTTT. Translating gives CASKGQGRAIQPQHF.